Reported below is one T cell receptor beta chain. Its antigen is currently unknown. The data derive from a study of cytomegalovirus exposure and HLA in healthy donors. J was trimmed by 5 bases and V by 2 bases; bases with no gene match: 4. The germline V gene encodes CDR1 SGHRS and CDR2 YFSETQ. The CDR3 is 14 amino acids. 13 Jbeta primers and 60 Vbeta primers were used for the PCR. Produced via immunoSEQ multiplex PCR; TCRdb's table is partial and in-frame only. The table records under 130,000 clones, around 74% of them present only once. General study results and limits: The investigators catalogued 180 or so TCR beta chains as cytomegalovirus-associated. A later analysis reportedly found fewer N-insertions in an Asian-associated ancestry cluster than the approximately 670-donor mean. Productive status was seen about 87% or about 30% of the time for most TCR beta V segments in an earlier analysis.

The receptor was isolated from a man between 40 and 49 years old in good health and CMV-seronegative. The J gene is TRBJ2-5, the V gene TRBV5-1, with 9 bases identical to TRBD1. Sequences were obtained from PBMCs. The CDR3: CASSFTGGRETQYF. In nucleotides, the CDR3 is TGCGCCAGCAGCTTTACAGGGGGCAGGGAGACCCAGTACTTC.